This T cell receptor (beta chain) was obtained from a study of beta chain features in type 1 diabetes. Study-level background: The patients were much like the healthy donors in age, gender and cell yields.

The authors reverse transcribed all of the isolated RNA, so sequencing captured expressed TCRB transcripts. Profiled with immunoSEQ multiplex PCR; TCRdb holds only in-frame clones, not every one. This table holds 130,000 to 150,000 clones, roughly 53% found once. To note about this clone: What it binds is not known.

Study-wide results and limits: Moderately but significantly shorter TCRB CDR3s were found in Type 1 diabetes patients in all four CD4+ subsets.

The CDR3 loop spans 14 amino acids. J was trimmed by 2 bases and V by 3 bases; bases with no gene match: 3. The germline V gene has CDR1 LNHDA and CDR2 SQIVND (reference sequence). This receptor was identified in a man aged 18 to 35 in good health. The chain uses TRBV19 and TRBJ2-7, with 8 bases that match TRBD2. Input material: Tregs from blood. CDR3 coding DNA: TGTGCCAGTAGTATTTCCGGGGGGGCCTACGAGCAGTACTTC. Translated, it gives CASSISGGAYEQYF.